The present entry profiles one TCR beta chain with its context. This sample was included in a study of blood T cell repertoires in COVID-19. Study information: Samples taken during acute and convalescent COVID-19 were collected in the United States, Italy and Spain.

As originally analysed: It was from reference gene primer amplification that nucleated cell counts were estimated. Sequencing used immunoSEQ multiplex PCR; TCRdb keeps in-frame clones, though not all of them. The D gene and trimming were derived from the DNA, and the V and J assignments and clone size from that table. The sample has about 160,000 clones, more than 65% seen once. This CDR3 is 15 amino acids long. V shed 6 bases and J shed 6 bases, with 18 bases lying between them. The V gene's germline CDR1 is LNHDA and CDR2 SQIVND (reference sequence). The chain carries TRBV19 and TRBJ2-1, with a possible D match to TRBD2 (5 bases). The clonotype originates from a middle-aged woman with acute COVID-19. Sequencing input: PBMCs or T cells enriched from blood (not recorded which). The CDR3 region has the DNA TGTGCCAGTAGCAACGGACTGGTGGAAGGCAATGAGCAGTTCTTC. It specifies CASSNGLVEGNEQFF.